This T cell receptor beta chain was sequenced in a study of cytomegalovirus exposure and HLA in healthy donors. The CDR3 is 14 amino acids. The J segment lost 4 bases and the V segment lost 5 bases, leaving 6 bases of the junction unmatched. CDR1 and CDR2 from the germline V gene are MDHEN and SYDVKM. Notes on the study in general: Upon later analysis, TCR association rates were observed to vary by HLA locus, being highest for DRB1 and lowest for HLA-C. Approximately 160 TCR beta chains were listed as cytomegalovirus-associated. Researchers left out some V segments, among them TRBV6-2 and TRBV6-3, as indistinguishable.

This clone has only one observation. Its antigen is not known. In the PCR, 60 Vbeta and 13 Jbeta primers were used. The data were produced by immunoSEQ multiplex PCR, yet TCRdb's version contains in-frame clones alone and is incomplete. The repertoire holds 150,000 to 200,000 clones, with roughly four fifths as singletons. Sequencing was performed on PBMCs. This chain links TRBV28 with TRBJ2-7; 9 bases are a match to TRBD1. The receptor's source is a man aged 50 or older in good health and CMV-seronegative. CDR3 amino acids: CASSQQGALYEQYF. The DNA of the CDR3 is TGTGCCAGCAGTCAACAGGGGGCCCTATACGAGCAGTACTTC.